These T cell receptor beta chains were read from a single sample in a study of blood T cell repertoires in COVID-19. Generated by immunoSEQ multiplex PCR, the TCRdb table keeps only in-frame clones and is missing some. The sample consists of approximately 270,000 clones, roughly 85% of them appearing once. Material: peripheral blood. These receptors originate from a young man with active or convalescent COVID-19. Each CDR3 is given with its conserved first and last residue. D genes are given only for firm matches. Clone size, where shown, is once, few, many, or a class for clones that have expanded.

d_gene	v_gene	abundance	j_gene	CDR3nt	CDR3aa
TRBD1	TRBV9	few	TRBJ2-2	TGTGCCAGCAACCGGGACAGGACGACCGGGGAGCTGTTTTTT	CASNRDRTTGELFF
-	TRBV6-5	-	TRBJ2-7	TGTGCCAGCTTCAGGCAGGGTGGAGAGCAGTACTTC	CASFRQGGEQYF
TRBD1	TRBV5-6	-	TRBJ1-1	TGTGCCAGCAGCCTCCGGGACAGGCAATACCTGAACACTGAAGCTTTCTTT	CASSLRDRQYLNTEAFF
-	TRBV2	-	TRBJ1-2	TGTGCCAGCAGGATAGGAGGTGGCTACACCTTC	CASRIGGGYTF
TRBD1	TRBV5-6	-	TRBJ1-4	TGTGCCAGCAGCTTGGAACAGGGGGCGACTAATGAAAAACTGTTTTTT	CASSLEQGATNEKLFF
TRBD2	TRBV28	-	TRBJ2-1	TGTGCCAGCAGTTTGGGCGGGAGGTCCTACAATGAGCAGTTCTTC	CASSLGGRSYNEQFF
TRBD1	TRBV6-5	few	TRBJ2-5	TGTGCCAGCCAGACAGGGCGAAAGACCCAGTACTTC	CASQTGRKTQYF
-	TRBV28	-	TRBJ1-2	TGTGCCAGCAGTTCAGTTCGCTATGGCTACACCTTC	CASSSVRYGYTF
TRBD1	TRBV19	-	TRBJ1-4	TGTGCCAGTACCTATGGGACAGGGGGCCTGAAACTGTTTTTT	CASTYGTGGLKLFF
-	TRBV28	-	TRBJ1-2	TGTGCCAGCAGCCCCATCGGGTATGGCTACACCTTC	CASSPIGYGYTF
-	TRBV3-1/TRBV3-2	-	TRBJ1-5	TGTGCCAGCAGCCACTCAGGTAGCAATCAGCCCCAGCATTTT	CASSHSGSNQPQHF
TRBD1	TRBV24-1	-	TRBJ2-1	TGTGCCACCAGTCCCCCACGACAGGGGGTCGGCAATGAGCAGTTCTTC	CATSPPRQGVGNEQFF